The next 21 T cell receptor beta chains were all read from a single sample in a study of molecular identifiers for immune sequencing clone quantification. TCRdb called the PCR reads again in MiXCR, with one record for every CDR3 protein. The table has around 480,000 distinct CDR3 sequences, roughly 23% seen once. Sequenced input: naive CD8+ T cells from blood, with Jurkat cell RNA spiked in. The subset denotes: FACS-sorted CD8+CD4-CCR7+CD45RA+ naive T cells. All receptors derive from a human donor in good health. Some libraries in this study had Jurkat cell RNA spiked in.

This clonotype was detected a few times. The CDR3 is CASSSGLAGSYSYEQYF. Here the CDR3 DNA reads TGTGCCAGCAGCTCGGGACTAGCGGGGTCCTACTCCTACGAGCAGTACTTC. The V call is TRBV7-9, the J call TRBJ2-7; 13 bases align to TRBD2. Germline loops: CDR1 SEHNR, CDR2 FQNEAQ (reference sequence). With V trimmed by 4 bases and J by 0 bases, 6 bases remained unmatched. The CDR3 length is 17 residues. Using reference TRBV7-9 and TRBJ2-7 for the parts outside the CDR3, the full variable domain is DTGVSQNPRHKITKRGQNVTFRCDPISEHNRLYWYRQTLGQGPEFLTYFQNEAQLEKSRLLSDRFSAERPKGSFSTLEIQRTEQGDSAMYLCASSSGLAGSYSYEQYFGPGTRLTVT.

This clonotype appeared a few times. The V and J genes are TRBV6-2 or TRBV6-3 and TRBJ2-7; TRBD2 matches at 12 bases. The CDR3 consists of 15 residues. The trim removed 6 bases at V and 6 bases at J, leaving 9 bases unmatched. Germline CDR1 and CDR2: MNHEY and SVGEGT. The CDR3 reads CASRQSSGGAAEQYF. In nucleotides, the CDR3 is TGTGCCAGCAGACAATCTAGCGGGGGGGCCGCCGAGCAGTACTTC.

In this sample, this clonotype turned up a few times. The chain couples TRBV15 to TRBJ2-1, with 13 nucleotides matching TRBD2. V gave up 0 bases and J gave up 4 bases; unmatched junction bases: 3. Germline V CDR1 and CDR2: LNHNV, YYDKDF (reference sequence). The CDR3 is 17 amino acids. The CDR3 bases are TGTGCCACCAGCAGAGAGCGGACTAGCGGGAGATACAATGAGCAGTTCTTC. Its protein product is CATSRERTSGRYNEQFF.

The genes are TRBV4-1 and TRBJ1-1, with TRBD1 as a possible D gene (5 bases). V was cut by 4 bases and J by 3 bases, with 15 bases left in between. The germline CDR1 and CDR2 sequences are MGHRA and YSYEKL. This CDR3 spans 15 amino acids. The DNA of the CDR3 is TGCGCCAGCAGCCGAGGACACGGGAGGTACACTGAAGCTTTCTTT. This sequence encodes CASSRGHGRYTEAFF.

The J gene is TRBJ2-1, the V gene TRBV6-5; tentative D call: TRBD2 (5 bases). V lost 8 bases and J 8 bases, leaving 19 bases between the germline ends. The CDR3 consists of 14 residues. Germline lookup yields CDR1 MNHEY and CDR2 SVGAGI. CDR3 DNA: TGTGCCAGCGTCCGGGCCGGCGGGCCGGATGAGCAGTTCTTC. It codes for CASVRAGGPDEQFF.

The rearrangement uses TRBV30 and TRBJ2-3, with unresolved D. CDR1 is GTSNPN, CDR2 SVGIG, per germline (reference sequence). The ends were cut back, 1 base at V and 6 bases at J, with 11 bases in the middle. The CDR3 runs 13 residues. CDR3 in DNA: TGTGCCTGGAGTGGAACCGCTAGGGATACGCAGTATTTT. Translation gives CAWSGTARDTQYF.

The chain recombines TRBV4-1 with TRBJ2-7; D is uncertain. Deletions cut 5 bases from V and 6 bases from J, with 20 bases between. CDR3 length: 15 amino acids. Germline V gives CDR1 MGHRA, CDR2 YSYEKL. The CDR3 is CASSELGSPACEQYF. The CDR3 DNA reads as TGCGCCAGCAGCGAGCTAGGGTCGCCGGCCTGCGAGCAGTACTTC.

This sequence joins TRBV6-2 or TRBV6-3 and TRBJ1-1, with D perhaps TRBD1 (5 bases). V was trimmed by 4 bases and J by 3 bases, leaving 15 bases between them. The CDR3 length is 15 residues. The germline V gene has CDR1 MNHEY and CDR2 SVGEGT. CDR3 sequence (DNA): TGTGCCAGCAGTTTTGCCAGAGGGGTGGACACTGAAGCTTTCTTT. This sequence encodes CASSFARGVDTEAFF.

CDR3 region: CASSRLGGDTQYF. The CDR3, as DNA: TGTGCCAGTAGTAGACTAGGAGGAGATACGCAGTATTTT. This rearrangement joins TRBV19 to TRBJ2-3, with D possibly matching TRBD2 (6 bases). Per the germline V gene, CDR1 is LNHDA and CDR2 is SQIVND (reference sequence). The CDR3 is 13 amino acids. The V and J ends lost 4 bases and 5 bases respectively, with 10 bases between them.

This clonotype was found many times. The CDR3 protein is CASSLGGPGTYEQYF. For the CDR3, the DNA is TGTGCCAGCAGCTTAGGAGGACCAGGCACTTACGAGCAGTACTTC. The chain carries TRBV7-2 and TRBJ2-7; no firm D call. Germline lookup yields CDR1 SGHTA and CDR2 FQGNSA. Trimming shortened V by 1 base and J by 4 bases, and 14 bases separated the two germline ends. This CDR3 has 15 amino acids.

The chain carries TRBV20-1 and TRBJ2-7; no clear D gene. Germline V gene sequence: CDR1 DFQATT, CDR2 SNEGSKA (reference sequence). This CDR3 spans 13 amino acids. The V and J ends lost 0 bases and 5 bases respectively, with 11 bases between them. CDR3 in DNA: TGCAGTGCTAGAGAAGTGGATTTGAACGAGCAGTACTTC. It specifies CSAREVDLNEQYF.

This clonotype was found many times. The J gene is TRBJ2-5, the V gene TRBV2; no clear D gene. V lost 2 bases and J lost 5, with 3 bases in between. This CDR3 region has 11 residues. Per the germline V gene, CDR1 is SNHLY and CDR2 is FYNNEI. The CDR3 bases are TGTGCCAGCAGTGAAATTGAGACCCAGTACTTC. Its protein is CASSEIETQYF.

The sample holds many counts of this clonotype. The V call is TRBV21-1, the J call TRBJ2-3; the table gives TRBD1 as D, unverified against the DNA. TRBV21-1 is listed as a pseudogene. CDR3 length: 16 residues. This CDR3 is CASRSTHPLYTDTQYF. As DNA, the CDR3 is TGTGCCAGCAGATCGACTCACCCCCTATACACAGATACGCAGTATTTT.

This clonotype was observed many times. This chain uses TRBV9 with TRBJ1-1, with 8 bases fitting TRBD1. Losses at the gene ends were 3 bases for V and 4 bases for J; bases not matched to a gene: 8. This CDR3 has 15 residues. The V gene's germline CDR1 is SGDLS and CDR2 YYNGEE. The CDR3: CASSAGGGSATEAFF. CDR3 bases: TGTGCCAGCAGCGCAGGGGGCGGTTCGGCCACTGAAGCTTTCTTT. Filled out from reference TRBV9 and TRBJ1-1, the complete variable domain reads DSGVTQTPKHLITATGQRVTLRCSPRSGDLSVYWYQQSLDQGLQFLIQYYNGEERAKGNILERFSAQQFPDLHSELNLSSLELGDSALYFCASSAGGGSATEAFFGQGTRLTVV.

The chain joins TRBV2 to TRBJ2-5; no clear D gene. The V gene lost 7 bases and the J gene lost 4 bases, with 10 bases spanning the gap. CDR1 is SNHLY, CDR2 FYNNEI, per germline. CDR3 size: 12 residues. CDR3 region: CASINPVETQYF. CDR3 DNA sequence: TGTGCCAGCATCAATCCCGTAGAGACCCAGTACTTC.

There are many counts of this clonotype. The chain employs TRBV7-3 and TRBJ2-4; the D gene is possibly TRBD2 (7 bases). Trimming took 4 bases from V and 0 from J, leaving 31 bases between them. The V gene's germline CDR1 is SGHTA and CDR2 FQGTGA. The length of the CDR3 is 22 residues. CDR3 in amino acids: CASSYISGGPPPRTLAKNIQYF. The CDR3 DNA reads as TGTGCCAGCAGCTACATCTCCGGGGGGCCTCCGCCTAGGACCTTAGCCAAAAACATTCAGTACTTC.

This clonotype has ten or more counts. The V and J genes are TRBV7-9 and TRBJ1-4; possibly TRBD1 for D (6 bases). Germline CDR1 is SEHNR and CDR2 is FQNEAQ (reference sequence). There are 16 residues in the CDR3. V was pared by 0 bases and J by 5 bases, with 13 bases between. This chain's CDR3 is CASSLAWAGENEKLFF. DNA for the CDR3: TGTGCCAGCAGCTTAGCATGGGCAGGGGAAAATGAAAAACTGTTTTTT.

This clonotype has only a few counts. The chain combines TRBV7-9 with TRBJ1-1; a possible D gene is TRBD1 (6 bases). Trimming took off 8 bases at V and 3 bases at J, with 16 bases between the two ends. Germline CDR1 SEHNR, CDR2 FQNEAQ (reference sequence). The CDR3 consists of 14 residues. CDR3 sequence reads: CASQRGGRDTEAFF. CDR3 DNA: TGTGCCAGCCAGCGAGGGGGAAGGGACACTGAAGCTTTCTTT. The whole variable domain, filled in from reference TRBV7-9 and TRBJ1-1, reads DTGVSQNPRHKITKRGQNVTFRCDPISEHNRLYWYRQTLGQGPEFLTYFQNEAQLEKSRLLSDRFSAERPKGSFSTLEIQRTEQGDSAMYLCASQRGGRDTEAFFGQGTRLTVV.

This clonotype was observed a handful of times. CDR3 coding DNA: TGTGCCAGCTCACGCGGGCAGGACAGGGAATACTACGAGCAGTACTTC. Protein: CASSRGQDREYYEQYF. This chain joins TRBV18 and TRBJ2-7, with 8 bases fitting TRBD1. The CDR3 is made up of 16 amino acids. Germline V gives CDR1 KGHSH, CDR2 LQKENI. Unmatched junction bases numbered 11, after V lost 4 bases and J lost 3 bases.

This clonotype was detected ten times or more. The rearrangement joins TRBV12-3 or TRBV12-4 to TRBJ2-3; perhaps D is TRBD1 or TRBD2 (5 bases each). The length of the CDR3 is 14 residues. V lost 3 bases and J lost 2, with 9 bases in between. CDR3 residues: CASSFQGATDTQYF. The CDR3 coding sequence is TGTGCCAGCAGTTTTCAGGGAGCCACAGATACGCAGTATTTT.

This clonotype was found many times. The chain uses TRBV12-3 or TRBV12-4 and TRBJ2-5, with D unresolved. The CDR3 has 15 amino acids. V was cut by 6 bases and J by 7 bases, with 21 bases left in between. The CDR3 nucleotides read TGTGCCAGCAGCGCCCAGACACGGTCCCTTGGGACCCAGTACTTC. This sequence encodes CASSAQTRSLGTQYF.